A selection of T cell receptor beta chains follows, all from one sample in a study of T cell responses to AZD1222 COVID-19 vaccine. The repertoire was sequenced with immunoSEQ multiplex PCR; TCRdb's copy has only in-frame clones and lacks some. Among 110,000 to 150,000 clones, about 90% were seen once, and the ten largest hold 2.5% to 4%. The specimen comprised peripheral blood, sampled 28 days after the second AZD1222 dose. These receptors originate from an adult who received the AZD1222 COVID-19 vaccine. The CDR3 runs from the conserved cysteine through the conserved F or W. D genes are given only for firm matches. Only some rows state a clone size, as once, few, many or a class for expanded clones.

TRBV30,TRBJ1-2,TRBD1,-,CAWNLQGAGGYTF,TGTGCCTGGAACCTCCAGGGGGCCGGTGGCTACACCTTC
TRBV7-5,TRBJ1-1,-,-,CARSRRVTEAFF,TGTGCCAGAAGTCGAAGGGTAACTGAAGCTTTCTTT
TRBV4-1,TRBJ2-7,TRBD2,-,CASSHKPLGGDPEQYF,TGCGCCAGCAGCCACAAACCCCTGGGAGGGGACCCCGAGCAGTACTTC
TRBV7-9,TRBJ2-2,-,once,CASEHGADSGELFF,TGTGCCAGCGAGCATGGCGCTGACTCCGGGGAGCTGTTTTTT
TRBV9,TRBJ2-1,-,once,CASSVEPQSNEQFF,TGTGCCAGCAGCGTAGAACCGCAATCCAATGAGCAGTTCTTC
TRBV27,TRBJ1-2,-,-,CASRQSAGANYGYTF,TGTGCCAGCAGACAATCCGCTGGGGCTAACTATGGCTACACCTTC
TRBV19,TRBJ2-7,-,-,CASSNGDVTSYEQYF,TGTGCCAGTAGTAACGGGGACGTAACCTCCTACGAGCAGTACTTC
TRBV7-3,TRBJ2-1,-,-,CASSLTGGSYNEQFF,TGTGCCAGCAGCTTAACAGGGGGATCCTACAATGAGCAGTTCTTC
TRBV5-8,TRBJ2-2,-,-,CASSLERGRNTGELFF,TGTGCCAGCAGCTTGGAGAGGGGACGGAACACCGGGGAGCTGTTTTTT
TRBV7-9,TRBJ1-1,-,-,CASSLLFSLIDKEAFF,TGTGCCAGCAGCTTATTATTTAGTCTCATCGATAAGGAAGCTTTCTTT
TRBV6-5,TRBJ1-2,-,-,CASSNHYGYTF,TGTGCCAGCAGCAATCATTATGGCTACACCTTC
TRBV6-5,TRBJ2-7,-,-,CASSPPDGTHYEQYF,TGTGCCAGCAGTCCTCCCGACGGCACCCACTACGAGCAGTACTTC
TRBV7-2,TRBJ2-1,-,-,CASSLDPNSYNEQFF,TGTGCCAGCAGCTTAGATCCTAACTCCTACAATGAGCAGTTCTTC
TRBV28,TRBJ2-3,-,-,CASSSGLLPSDTQYF,TGTGCCAGCAGTTCGGGTCTTTTACCGTCGGATACGCAGTATTTT
TRBV5-6,TRBJ1-1,TRBD1,-,CASSYTSGTGGGTSTEAFF,TGTGCCAGCAGCTATACTTCTGGGACAGGGGGAGGGACAAGCACTGAAGCTTTCTTT
TRBV2,TRBJ1-1,-,-,CASSRDMEREAFF,TGTGCCAGCAGCCGGGACATGGAACGTGAAGCTTTCTTT
TRBV19,TRBJ1-4,TRBD1,-,CASSKAPDRGLFF,TGTGCCAGTAGTAAGGCCCCGGACAGGGGTCTGTTTTTT
TRBV7-2,TRBJ2-5,TRBD2,-,CASSRTSGNTARTQYF,TGTGCCAGCAGCAGGACTAGCGGGAACACGGCTCGGACCCAGTACTTC
TRBV9,TRBJ1-2,-,-,CASSVAGNYGYTF,TGTGCCAGCAGCGTCGCAGGAAACTATGGCTACACCTTC
TRBV10-3,TRBJ1-1,TRBD1,-,CAIVGTASTEAFF,TGTGCCATCGTTGGGACAGCGAGCACTGAAGCTTTCTTT
TRBV7-2,TRBJ1-2,-,-,CASSGRQAGGYTF,TGTGCCAGCAGCGGACGACAGGCGGGTGGCTACACCTTC
TRBV28,TRBJ2-7,TRBD1,-,CASCEGANPYEQYF,TGTGCCAGCTGTGAGGGGGCAAACCCCTACGAGCAGTACTTC
TRBV28,TRBJ2-5,TRBD2,-,CASSKSSGVKEETQYF,TGTGCCAGCAGCAAATCTAGCGGGGTTAAAGAAGAGACCCAGTACTTC
TRBV13,TRBJ2-1,TRBD2,-,CASSLPGLAGLRSYNEQFF,TGTGCCAGCAGCTTACCGGGACTAGCGGGACTGAGGTCCTACAATGAGCAGTTCTTC
TRBV3-1/TRBV3-2,TRBJ2-2,-,-,CASGELFF,TGTGCCAGCGGGGAGCTGTTTTTT
TRBV6-6,TRBJ1-2,-,-,CASGNSVYGYTF,TGTGCCAGCGGGAACAGTGTGTATGGCTACACCTTC